This T cell receptor (beta chain) was documented in a study of shared clonotypes between healthy human individuals. Healthy adults negative for HIV, lacking recent acute infections or vaccinations, served as donors. Assay execution proceeded at the deep level. Using immunoSEQ multiplex PCR, the repertoire was profiled, and TCRdb retains in-frame clones only, with some absent. The data hold just over 2,000,000 clones, with around 95% observed a single time. V lost 5 bases and J lost 6; bases outside the gene matches: 9. The germline V gene has CDR1 KGHSH and CDR2 LQKENI. The CDR3 covers 15 residues. The chain uses TRBV18 and TRBJ2-3; 9 positions match TRBD2. Source material: naive CD4+ T cells sorted from blood. Subset indicated: CD45RA+ positively selected. This receptor was obtained from a man younger than 30 in good health. The CDR3 DNA follows: TGTGCCAGCTCAATACCTAGCGGGACAACTGATACGCAGTATTTT. Translating gives CASSIPSGTTDTQYF.